The rows below give T cell receptor beta chains drawn from one sample of a study of cytomegalovirus exposure and HLA in healthy donors. Profiling relied on immunoSEQ multiplex PCR, and the TCRdb table lists in-frame clones only, not all of them. The sample holds 260,000 or so clones, roughly 88% seen once. The source material was PBMCs. These receptors came from a woman aged 18-29 years in good health and CMV-seronegative. Both conserved end residues are part of each CDR3. A D gene is named only where the DNA matches it firmly. Only part of the rows carry a size: once, few, many, or a class if the clone is expanded.

abundance	len	d_gene	v_gene	j_gene	CDR3aa	CDR3nt
.	18	TRBD2	TRBV5-3	TRBJ2-2	CARSLPGLADTYTGELFF	TGTGCCAGAAGCCTCCCGGGACTAGCGGACACATACACCGGGGAGCTGTTTTTT
.	15	.	TRBV14	TRBJ2-3	CASSQEGVFTDTQYF	TGTGCCAGCAGCCAAGAAGGGGTTTTCACAGATACGCAGTATTTT
once	11	.	TRBV5-1	TRBJ1-2	CASTGERGYTF	TGCGCCAGCACCGGGGAACGCGGCTACACCTTC
.	13	.	TRBV4-3	TRBJ2-2	CASSQSLSGELFF	TGCGCCAGCAGCCAATCTCTGAGCGGGGAGCTGTTTTTT
.	15	.	TRBV5-5	TRBJ2-7	CASSLASEGLREQYF	TGTGCCAGCAGCTTGGCCTCGGAGGGCTTGCGGGAGCAGTACTTC
few	16	TRBD1	TRBV28	TRBJ1-5	CASSTPGGYSNQPQHF	TGTGCCAGCAGTACTCCAGGGGGCTATAGCAATCAGCCCCAGCATTTT
.	13	.	TRBV15	TRBJ2-5	CATTAGSQETQYF	TGTGCCACTACAGCGGGTTCACAAGAGACCCAGTACTTC
.	14	TRBD1	TRBV13	TRBJ2-4	CASSSPGQPNIQYF	TGTGCCAGCAGCTCTCCGGGACAGCCAAACATTCAGTACTTC
.	15	TRBD1	TRBV2	TRBJ1-2	CASTPGGNNRDGYTF	TGTGCCAGCACCCCAGGGGGAAATAATAGGGATGGCTACACCTTC
.	15	TRBD1	TRBV9	TRBJ2-7	CASSLGQGTSYEQYF	TGTGCCAGCAGCCTCGGACAGGGGACCTCCTACGAGCAGTACTTC